The rows below give T cell receptor beta chains drawn from one sample of a study of post-analysis software for immune sequencing data. In TCRdb, the PCR reads were re-called with MiXCR into one record per CDR3 protein. Of fewer than 850,000 distinct CDR3 sequences in the sample, less than 35% were seen once. The material sequenced was blood. Receptors originate from a girl aged 10-17 years with multiple sclerosis. Each CDR3 is given with its conserved first and last residue. D genes are given only for firm matches. Clone size is not always given. Where it is, it says once, few, many or a class for expanded clones.

TRBD2 | few | TRBJ2-5 | TRBV28 | TGTGCCAGCAGAAGGCTAGCGGGAGGGACCCAGTACTTC | CASRRLAGGTQYF
. | . | TRBJ1-1 | TRBV15 | TGTGCCACCAGCAGGCGAATCAGGGATGGTACTGAAGCTTTCTTT | CATSRRIRDGTEAFF
. | few | TRBJ2-7 | TRBV7-2 | TGTGCCAGCAGCTTAGGAATAGAGACTATCAGCTCCTACGAGCAGTACTTC | CASSLGIETISSYEQYF
. | few | TRBJ2-5 | TRBV6-5 | TGTGCCAGCAGTTATGACGGTGAGACCCAGTACTTC | CASSYDGETQYF
. | few | TRBJ2-1 | TRBV29-1 | TGCAGCTCCTGGACGTACAATGAGCAGTTCTTC | CSSWTYNEQFF
. | . | TRBJ1-2 | TRBV20-1 | TGCAGTGCTAGAGACCCCAGGGCTACGGGGGGCTACACCTTC | CSARDPRATGGYTF
. | . | TRBJ2-1 | TRBV7-2 | TGTGCCAGCAGCTCACAACCTAGTGTAGAGCAGTTCTTC | CASSSQPSVEQFF
. | . | TRBJ2-3 | TRBV15 | TGTGCCACCAGCAGAGTCTCCGGGAGTAGCACAGATACGCAGTATTTT | CATSRVSGSSTDTQYF
. | . | TRBJ2-5 | TRBV7-6 | TGTGCCAGCAGCTTAAATAGAGCTGTCCAAGAGACCCAGTACTTC | CASSLNRAVQETQYF
. | . | TRBJ2-7 | TRBV7-2 | TGTGCCAGCAGCACTATACTGCACGAGCAGTACTTC | CASSTILHEQYF
. | many | TRBJ2-3 | TRBV12-3/TRBV12-4 | TGTGCCAGCAGTTGGAGAGATACGCAGTATTTT | CASSWRDTQYF
TRBD1 | few | TRBJ1-2 | TRBV9 | TGTGCCAGCAGCGCGACAGGGGGGGGTGGCTACACCTTC | CASSATGGGGYTF
TRBD1 | few | TRBJ2-5 | TRBV24-1 | TGTGCCACCAGTGATTTGCCGGGACAGGGGATCCAAGAGACCCAGTACTTC | CATSDLPGQGIQETQYF
TRBD1 | few | TRBJ1-2 | TRBV29-1 | TGCAGCGTTGAAACGAGACAGGGGAACTATGGCTACACCTTC | CSVETRQGNYGYTF
. | . | TRBJ2-7 | TRBV20-1 | TGCAGTTTCCGCCTATCGGGGCGGGATGGCGGCGAGCAGTACTTC | CSFRLSGRDGGEQYF
. | few | TRBJ2-1 | TRBV27 | TGTGCCAGCAGTTCCGACCGGGGCAATGAGCAGTTCTTC | CASSSDRGNEQFF
. | . | TRBJ1-1 | TRBV27 | TGTGCCAGCAGTTTTGGGGTCGGTGAAGCTTTCTTT | CASSFGVGEAFF
. | many | TRBJ2-3 | TRBV7-6 | TGTGCCAGCAGCCGGACTGGCCAAGGTAGCACAGATACGCAGTATTTT | CASSRTGQGSTDTQYF
TRBD2 | few | TRBJ2-1 | TRBV7-9 | TGTGCCAGCAGCTTAGGACTAGCGGGGGGTCTTCACAATGAGCAGTTCTTC | CASSLGLAGGLHNEQFF
TRBD1 | . | TRBJ1-5 | TRBV20-1 | TGCAGTGCTGAGAGAGGGACAGGGTGGGGCAATCAGCCCCAGCATTTT | CSAERGTGWGNQPQHF
. | few | TRBJ2-1 | TRBV7-9 | TGTGCCAGCAGCTCTGGCGGGCTTTGGGTAAGAAATGAGCAGTTCTTC | CASSSGGLWVRNEQFF
TRBD1 | many | TRBJ1-2 | TRBV7-9 | TGTGCCAGCAGCTTTGGGGACAGGGGGCGCGACTATGGCTACACCTTC | CASSFGDRGRDYGYTF
TRBD2 | few | TRBJ2-6 | TRBV27 | TGTGCCAGCAGCAATGCGGGGGGCTCTGGGGCCAACGTCCTGACTTTC | CASSNAGGSGANVLTF
TRBD2 | . | TRBJ2-1 | TRBV6-1 | TGTGCCAGCATAAACCCGGGGCTAGCGGGGGCCAATGAGCAGTTCTTC | CASINPGLAGANEQFF
TRBD2 | . | TRBJ2-1 | TRBV12-3/TRBV12-4 | TGTGCCAGCAGTTTTAGCGGGACCTACCTCGATGAGCAGTTCTTC | CASSFSGTYLDEQFF
TRBD2 | . | TRBJ2-5 | TRBV7-9 | TGTGCCAGCAGCAAGTCTAGCGGGAGGATCGAAGAGACCCAGTACTTC | CASSKSSGRIEETQYF
TRBD2 | few | TRBJ2-5 | TRBV10-3 | TGTGCCATCAGTTCCACGAGGACTAGCGGGGAGTACCAAGAGACCCAGTACTTC | CAISSTRTSGEYQETQYF
TRBD2 | . | TRBJ2-7 | TRBV27 | TGTGCCAGCAGGCAACTAGCGGGAGGGCCTGGCAATGAGCAGTACTTC | CASRQLAGGPGNEQYF
. | . | TRBJ2-3 | TRBV28 | TGTGCCAGCAGTTTCCTTTCCCGATCGTCGGGCACAGATACGCAGTATTTT | CASSFLSRSSGTDTQYF
. | few | TRBJ2-7 | TRBV20-1 | TGCAGTGCTAGCGACAGAACCTACGAGCAGTACTTC | CSASDRTYEQYF
TRBD2 | many | TRBJ2-5 | TRBV9 | TGTGCCAGCAGCACGGGGACTAGCGGAGAGACCCAGTACTTC | CASSTGTSGETQYF
. | . | TRBJ2-1 | TRBV5-1 | TGCGCCAGCTCAGTAGGTGGGGCCAGGCCCTACAATGAGCAGTTCTTC | CASSVGGARPYNEQFF
TRBD1 | . | TRBJ2-5 | TRBV6-1 | TGTGCCAGCAGGGACAGGGGTAAACAAGAGACCCAGTACTTC | CASRDRGKQETQYF
. | . | TRBJ1-1 | TRBV28 | TGTGCCAGCAGTCCACTATACACTGAAGCTTTCTTT | CASSPLYTEAFF
TRBD1 | . | TRBJ2-4 | TRBV18 | TGTGCCAGCTCACCACCGGGACAGGGAAGAGAGCAGTACTTC | CASSPPGQGREQYF
TRBD1 | many | TRBJ1-2 | TRBV29-1 | TGCAGCGGCGGGACAGGGGGCAACGCGGGCTACACCTTC | CSGGTGGNAGYTF
. | few | TRBJ1-5 | TRBV28 | TGTGCCACCCTTGGTGGGACCGCTGTGCAGCCCCAGCATTTT | CATLGGTAVQPQHF
. | . | TRBJ1-4 | TRBV3-1 | TGTGCCAGCAGCCCCCGGGTCACTAATGAAAAACTGTTTTTT | CASSPRVTNEKLFF
. | . | TRBJ2-1 | TRBV7-2 | TGTGCCAGCAGCTTAGGGTTCTCCTACAATGAGCAGTTCTTC | CASSLGFSYNEQFF
. | many | TRBJ2-1 | TRBV29-1 | TGCAGCTCCAACGGGGGAGAGTACAATGAGCAGTTCTTC | CSSNGGEYNEQFF
. | . | TRBJ1-2 | TRBV6-5 | TGTGCCAGCAGTTACGCCGGATCCGATGGCTACACCTTC | CASSYAGSDGYTF
. | many | TRBJ2-5 | TRBV7-9 | TGTGCCAGCAGCTTACCCCCGCAGCAAGAGACCCAGTACTTC | CASSLPPQQETQYF
. | . | TRBJ2-7 | TRBV10-1 | TGCGCCAGCAGTGAGCGGGGGAGATTCAACGAGCAGTACTTC | CASSERGRFNEQYF
TRBD1 | few | TRBJ1-5 | TRBV7-9 | TGTGCCAGCACCGGGGACAGGCATAACGAGCCCCAGCATTTT | CASTGDRHNEPQHF
. | few | TRBJ1-1 | TRBV7-9 | TGTGCCAGCAGTCCGCCAGGGAACGAGAACACTGAAGCTTTCTTT | CASSPPGNENTEAFF
. | few | TRBJ2-5 | TRBV24-1 | TGTGCCACCAGTGATTTGGACTCAAAGGGAGAGACCCAGTACTTC | CATSDLDSKGETQYF
. | . | TRBJ1-2 | TRBV3-1 | TGTGCCAGCAGCCCCAGTAACCGGGACGGCTATGGCTGCACCTTC | CASSPSNRDGYGCTF
. | . | TRBJ2-1 | TRBV28 | TGTGCCAGCAGCCGAGGGTGGGATGAGCAGTTCTTC | CASSRGWDEQFF
. | . | TRBJ2-1 | TRBV20-1 | TGCAGTGCTAGTAGCCCCCCTTTAGCTTCGTTCTCCTACAATGAGCAGTTCTTC | CSASSPPLASFSYNEQFF
TRBD1 | . | TRBJ2-3 | TRBV6-2/TRBV6-3 | TGTGCCAGCAGTTACGCGCCGGGACAGGGGGATAATACGCAGTATTTT | CASSYAPGQGDNTQYF
. | . | TRBJ1-5 | TRBV18 | TGTGCCAGCTCACCAACGAGGGGTCAGCCCCAGCATTTT | CASSPTRGQPQHF
. | once | TRBJ1-5 | TRBV19 | TGTGCCAGTAGTATCCAGGGGCGGTATCAGCCCCAGCATTTT | CASSIQGRYQPQHF
. | few | TRBJ1-1 | TRBV5-1 | TGCGCCAGCAGCTTTAAATCCCAGGCCATGAACACTGAAGCTTTCTTT | CASSFKSQAMNTEAFF
. | . | TRBJ2-4 | TRBV6-2/TRBV6-3 | TGTGCCAGCAGATCTTCGACGCGTCCCCAGGACATTCAGTACTTC | CASRSSTRPQDIQYF
. | few | TRBJ2-7 | TRBV6-1 | TGTGCCAGCTATCGGCCCGGGACACGATCCTACGAGCAGTACTTC | CASYRPGTRSYEQYF